The 14 T cell receptor beta chains reported below all come from one sample, sequenced in a study of PD-1 blockade in classical Hodgkin lymphoma (dated by TCRdb to about 2020). The intended sense of this specimen's time point label: cycle 1 day 1 (C1D1), immediately before nivolumab initiation. Every trial patient had relapsed after autologous stem cell transplantation, and cohorts A, B and C differed in prior brentuximab vedotin exposure. Library preparation employed the immunoSEQ multiplex PCR assay. Imported from immuneACCESS, the table was reduced by TCRdb to in-frame sequences with V and J called. These copies leave out some clones; in studies compared against another copy, an unresolved V gene accounts for under half, and the cause of the remainder is not known. Here the sample has 80,000 to 100,000 clones; around nine tenths occur a single time. The ten largest clones represent 2.5% to 3.5% of the sample.

The sample consisted of peripheral blood mononuclear cells (PBMCs), taken at baseline. The receptor set was obtained from a human donor with classical Hodgkin lymphoma.

The table lists this clone with a count of one. The V call is TRBV15, the J call TRBJ2-7; 7 nucleotides align to TRBD1. The germline CDR1 and CDR2 sequences are LNHNV and YYDKDF (reference sequence). CDR3 size: 16 residues. Trimming at V came to 0 bases and at J to 6 bases, leaving 11 bases not matched to a gene. CDR3 residues: CATSRDRQGLNREQYF. CDR3 bases: TGTGCCACCAGCAGAGATCGACAGGGCCTCAACCGCGAGCAGTACTTC.

V usage is TRBV4-1 and J usage is TRBJ2-1; TRBD2 aligns across 10 bases. Per the germline V gene, CDR1 is MGHRA and CDR2 is YSYEKL. J was trimmed by 4 bases and V by 0 bases; bases with no gene match: 0. The CDR3 runs to 15 residues. CDR3 protein: CASSQELAGYNEQFF. The CDR3 DNA follows: TGCGCCAGCAGCCAAGAACTAGCGGGATACAATGAGCAGTTCTTC.

The chain couples TRBV6-1 to TRBJ2-7; D may be TRBD1 (5 bases). The germline CDR1 and CDR2 sequences are MNHNS and SASEGT. V gave up 8 bases and J gave up 4 bases, with 12 bases separating them. CDR3 length: 12 residues. CDR3 in amino acids: CASADRPYEQYF. The CDR3 bases are TGTGCCAGCGCTGACAGACCATACGAGCAGTACTTC.

This clone is a singleton in its sample. The chain is built from TRBV28 and TRBJ2-1; 9 bases align to TRBD2. There are 14 residues in the CDR3. With V trimmed by 4 bases and J by 11 bases, 9 bases remained unmatched. In germline, CDR1 is MDHEN, CDR2 SYDVKM. CDR3 nucleotides: TGTGCCAGCAGTTCACTAGCGGGCGGGATTAAGCAGTTCTTC. Protein sequence: CASSSLAGGIKQFF.

There are a few counts of this clone. V is TRBV7-9 and J is TRBJ2-7, with unresolved D. Trimming stripped 6 bases from V and 3 bases from J, with 9 bases between. CDR3 length: 12 residues. CDR1 is SEHNR and CDR2 is FQNEAQ in the germline V gene (reference sequence). DNA of the CDR3: TGTGCCAGCAGAGACCGATACTACGAGCAGTACTTC. This gives the protein CASRDRYYEQYF. Full variable domain (missing parts from reference TRBV7-9 and TRBJ2-7): DTGVSQNPRHKITKRGQNVTFRCDPISEHNRLYWYRQTLGQGPEFLTYFQNEAQLEKSRLLSDRFSAERPKGSFSTLEIQRTEQGDSAMYLCASRDRYYEQYFGPGTRLTVT.

The CDR3 DNA follows: TGCGCCAGCAGCTTGGCTTCGGGGCCCTCTGGGGCCAACGTCCTGACTTTC. Protein: CASSLASGPSGANVLTF. The genes are TRBV5-1 and TRBJ2-6, with D tentatively TRBD1 or TRBD2 (5 bases each). The CDR3 is 17 amino acids. Per germline, CDR1 SGHRS and CDR2 YFSETQ. V was cut by 0 bases and J by 0 bases, with 10 bases left in between.

Notes on this clone: The same CDR3 arises from other DNA sequences in this sample as well. This chain joins TRBV5-1 and TRBJ2-1; D call uncertain. Per the germline V gene, CDR1 is SGHRS and CDR2 is YFSETQ. This CDR3 spans 12 amino acids. Trimming took 0 bases from V and 6 from J, leaving 4 bases between them. The CDR3 region has the DNA TGCGCCAGCAGCTTGGAGGGCAATGAGCAGTTCTTC. Protein: CASSLEGNEQFF.

The chain is built from TRBV18 and TRBJ2-3, with D possibly matching TRBD2 (5 bases). The CDR3 has 17 residues. V gave up 1 base and J gave up 4 bases, with 18 bases separating them. CDR1 and CDR2 from the germline V gene are KGHSH and LQKENI. The CDR3 nucleotides read TGTGCCAGCTCACCACTAAGTGGGAGTGGTCAGGCAGATACGCAGTATTTT. Translated: CASSPLSGSGQADTQYF. The entire variable domain, with the rest obtained from reference TRBV18 and TRBJ2-3, is as follows: NAGVMQNPRHLVRRRGQEARLRCSPMKGHSHVYWYRQLPEEGLKFMVYLQKENIIDESGMPKERFSAEFPKEGPSILRIQQVVRGDSAAYFCASSPLSGSGQADTQYFGPGTRLTVL.

The V gene is TRBV21-1, the J gene TRBJ2-3; the table calls TRBD2, which could not be checked here. TRBV21-1 is noted as a pseudogene. This CDR3 has 21 residues. The CDR3 loop reads CASSKPFGGLAGGRGTDTQYF. CDR3 nucleotides: TGTGCCAGCAGCAAACCCTTTGGGGGACTAGCGGGAGGCCGGGGCACAGATACGCAGTATTTT.

This rearrangement joins TRBV18 to TRBJ1-2; D is undetermined. Germline loops: CDR1 KGHSH, CDR2 LQKENI. CDR3 length: 13 amino acids. V was cut by 3 bases and J by 3 bases, with 8 bases left in between. The CDR3 loop is CASSPAGYYGYTF. The CDR3 nucleotides are TGTGCCAGCTCACCGGCCGGGTACTATGGCTACACCTTC.

The chain uses TRBV30 and TRBJ2-3; D ambiguous. The V gene's germline CDR1 is GTSNPN and CDR2 SVGIG (reference sequence). With 3 bases removed from V and 4 bases from J, the gap between germline ends came to 5 bases. CDR3 size: 11 residues. Here the CDR3 reads CAWRYADTQYF. For the CDR3, the DNA is TGTGCCTGGAGGTACGCAGATACGCAGTATTTT.

V and J are TRBV6-1 and TRBJ2-7; the D gene is possibly TRBD2 (5 bases). V was pared by 0 bases and J by 3 bases, with 24 bases between. Germline V gives CDR1 MNHNS, CDR2 SASEGT. The CDR3 totals 19 residues. Here the CDR3 reads CASSEARGRGFLSGYEQYF. The CDR3 DNA reads TGTGCCAGCAGTGAAGCCCGTGGTAGAGGGTTCTTATCGGGCTACGAGCAGTACTTC.

The DNA of the CDR3 is TGTGCCAGCAGTCCCGGGACTAGCCCCAAAAACATTCAGTACTTC. Its translation is CASSPGTSPKNIQYF. This chain joins TRBV28 and TRBJ2-4; 9 bases align to TRBD2. The CDR3 is made up of 15 amino acids. V dropped 5 bases and J dropped 2; count of bases not matched to a gene: 4. Looked up from germline, CDR1 is MDHEN and CDR2 is SYDVKM.

This chain uses TRBV29-1 with TRBJ2-5; 9 bases map to TRBD1. The CDR3 totals 13 residues. Germline V CDR1 and CDR2: SQVTM, ANQGSEA. The ends lost 5 bases at V and 5 bases at J; junction bases unmatched: 6. CDR3 region: CSVRKGTGETQYF. CDR3 sequence (DNA): TGCAGCGTTCGGAAAGGGACAGGGGAGACCCAGTACTTC.